This TCR beta chain came from a study of T cell responses to AZD1222 COVID-19 vaccine. Only a few counts were recorded for this clone. What it binds is unknown. Whole-study findings and limits: AZD1222 recipients seropositive at baseline numbered only five to seven. Spike-specific TCR breadth and depth grew following two AZD1222 doses. Unmutated regions of variants are reportedly targeted by nearly half of spike-specific TCRs.

TCRdb keeps only in-frame clones here, not all; method: immunoSEQ multiplex PCR. The sample includes some 80,000 clones, about 91% seen only once; the top ten take about a tenth. V was trimmed by 2 bases and J by 6 bases, leaving 13 bases between them. From germline, CDR1 is SGHTA and CDR2 FQGNSA. The CDR3 spans 14 residues. This clonotype was obtained from an adult who received the MenACWY meningococcal vaccine as a control. Source: peripheral blood, taken 28 days after the second dose of the MenACWY control vaccine. The V call is TRBV7-2, the J call TRBJ2-5; weak D call: TRBD1 (6 bases). Written as DNA, the CDR3 is TGTGCCAGCAGCTTAAACCCAGGGGCGCAGACCCAGTACTTC. Protein: CASSLNPGAQTQYF.